Listed below are T cell receptor beta chains from one sample, sequenced in a study of CD8+ T cells in alopecia areata. Measured with immunoSEQ multiplex PCR; TCRdb has only the in-frame clones, and not every one. The sample includes about 190,000 clones, 50% to 70% of them seen just once. The material sequenced was CD4+ T cells sorted from blood, taken around week 50, from a patient treated with tofacitinib. These receptors were obtained from a human donor with alopecia areata. Each CDR3 is given with its conserved first and last residue. D genes are given only for firm matches. Not every row has a clone size; where given, it reads once, few, many or a size class.

V gene	clone size	D gene	J gene	CDR3 DNA	CDR3 protein
TRBV29-1	-	TRBD1	TRBJ1-2	TGCAGCGTTGGGGCGGACAGGGGGCATGGCTACACCTTC	CSVGADRGHGYTF
TRBV21-1	-	-	TRBJ2-3	TGTGCCAGCAGAAAGGTATTAGGAGATACGCAGTATTTT	CASRKVLGDTQYF
TRBV19	few	TRBD2	TRBJ2-1	TGTGCCAGTAATACCCCGGGGGGGTTTCTCTATGAGCAGTTCTTC	CASNTPGGFLYEQFF
TRBV25-1	few	-	TRBJ1-1	TGTGCCAGCAGTCAGACAGGAAGTGTGGGTGCTTTCTTT	CASSQTGSVGAFF
TRBV30	-	-	TRBJ2-7	TGTGCCTGGAGTGTCCGCTGGGCGGATCTATACGAGCAGTACTTC	CAWSVRWADLYEQYF
TRBV29-1	-	-	TRBJ2-3	TGCAGCGTTGCGCGGGGCAGGGGGACCACAGATACGCAGTATTTT	CSVARGRGTTDTQYF
TRBV2	-	-	TRBJ1-5	TGTGCCAGCAAGACAGAGAGCAATCAGCCCCAGCATTTT	CASKTESNQPQHF
TRBV2	-	-	TRBJ2-1	TGTGCCAGCAGTGACTTCAATGAGCAGTTCTTC	CASSDFNEQFF
TRBV29-1	-	-	TRBJ1-1	TGCAGCGTTGCCCTACCGGGGCGCATGAACACTGAAGCTTTCTTT	CSVALPGRMNTEAFF
TRBV14	-	-	TRBJ1-6	TGTGCCAGCAGCCAAAGTGACTATAATTCACCCCTCCACTTT	CASSQSDYNSPLHF
TRBV19	-	-	TRBJ2-6	TGTGCCAGCCGCCCCAATGGGGCCAACGTCCTGACTTTC	CASRPNGANVLTF
TRBV29-1	-	TRBD1	TRBJ1-4	TGCAGCGTCCTGGACAGGGAAACTAATGAAAAACTGTTTTTT	CSVLDRETNEKLFF
TRBV7-2	once	-	TRBJ1-2	TGTGCCAGCAGCCGACCGGGCAGGGACGACTATGGCTACACCTTC	CASSRPGRDDYGYTF
TRBV5-1	-	TRBD1	TRBJ1-1	TGCGCCAGCAGCACCGGACAGGGGAAGAACACTGAAGCTTTCTTT	CASSTGQGKNTEAFF
TRBV29-1	few	-	TRBJ2-3	TGCAGCGTTAGGTCCCCAGATACGCAGTATTTT	CSVRSPDTQYF
TRBV30	-	-	TRBJ1-1	TGTGCCTGGAGTGCACAGAGGAACACTGAAGCTTTCTTT	CAWSAQRNTEAFF
TRBV4-3	-	TRBD2	TRBJ2-3	TGCGCCAGCAGCCAAGGAGCGGGGGGACTGAATACGCAGTATTTT	CASSQGAGGLNTQYF
TRBV18	-	-	TRBJ1-5	TGTGCCAGCTCACTCGAATCCAATCAGCCCCAGCATTTT	CASSLESNQPQHF
TRBV30	-	-	TRBJ2-1	TGTGCCTGGAGTGTTAGGGACACCACTTTCTACAATGAGCAGTTCTTC	CAWSVRDTTFYNEQFF
TRBV30	-	-	TRBJ1-6	TGTGCCTGGAGTGTCAATAATTCACCCCTCCACTTT	CAWSVNNSPLHF
TRBV29-1	-	-	TRBJ1-1	TGCAGCGTGGCGGGACAACATATGAACACTGAAGCTTTCTTT	CSVAGQHMNTEAFF
TRBV11-3	-	-	TRBJ2-3	TGTGCCAGCAGCTTGGTCTACACAGATACGCAGTATTTT	CASSLVYTDTQYF
TRBV29-1	-	-	TRBJ2-1	TGCAGCGTTGAACGGCTAACAGGCAATGAGCAGTTCTTC	CSVERLTGNEQFF
TRBV6-6	once	TRBD1	TRBJ2-7	TGTGCCAGCAGAGCCACAGGGGGCTTGGACTACGAGCAGTACTTC	CASRATGGLDYEQYF
TRBV30	-	-	TRBJ2-5	TGTGCCTGGAGAGGGGAGACCCAGTACTTC	CAWRGETQYF
TRBV29-1	-	TRBD1	TRBJ1-4	TGCAGCGTTGATGGTCAGGGGGGAAAACTGTTTTTT	CSVDGQGGKLFF
TRBV29-1	-	-	TRBJ1-4	TGCAGCGTTGGGGCCGCAACTAATGAAAAACTGTTTTTT	CSVGAATNEKLFF
TRBV2	medium-sized	TRBD2	TRBJ2-1	TGTGCCAGCAGACCTGGACTAGTGGGTGGTGGTGAGCAGTTCTTC	CASRPGLVGGGEQFF
TRBV2	-	-	TRBJ1-2	TGTGCCAGCAGTTCGACAGCTAACTATGGCTACACCTTC	CASSSTANYGYTF
TRBV19	-	-	TRBJ2-5	TGTGCCAGTAGTATGGGGACGGTCCAAGAGACCCAGTACTTC	CASSMGTVQETQYF
TRBV10-2	few	-	TRBJ1-6	TGCGCCAGCAGTGAGATCCTGGAATCACCCCTCCACTTT	CASSEILESPLHF
TRBV29-1	-	-	TRBJ1-1	TGCAGCGGGTCCGGGACCTCGATTGCGGGAGCTTTCTTT	CSGSGTSIAGAFF
TRBV29-1	-	-	TRBJ1-1	TGCAGCGGGGGGGAGGACACTGAAGCTTTCTTT	CSGGEDTEAFF
TRBV6-5	-	-	TRBJ1-1	TGTGCCAGCAGTTATAGGGGGACGGGGCTGAACACTGAAGCTTTCTTT	CASSYRGTGLNTEAFF
TRBV7-9	-	TRBD1	TRBJ2-1	TGTGCCAGCAGCCCTGGGAACAGGGGAACCTACAATGAGCAGTTCTTC	CASSPGNRGTYNEQFF
TRBV4-3	-	TRBD1	TRBJ1-2	TGCGCCAGCAGCCAAGATACTGGGACAGGAGGATATGGCTACACCTTC	CASSQDTGTGGYGYTF
TRBV7-2	-	-	TRBJ2-4	TGTGCCAGCAGCGTTGAGAGGACCCTGCTAGCCAAAAACATTCAGTACTTC	CASSVERTLLAKNIQYF
TRBV30	-	-	TRBJ1-1	TGTGCCTGGAGTCACGGGGGTACATGGTCGAACACTGAAGCTTTCTTT	CAWSHGGTWSNTEAFF
TRBV4-1	-	-	TRBJ2-7	TGCGCCAGCAGCCAAGATATCACAGGGTTTCGGGAGCAGTACTTC	CASSQDITGFREQYF